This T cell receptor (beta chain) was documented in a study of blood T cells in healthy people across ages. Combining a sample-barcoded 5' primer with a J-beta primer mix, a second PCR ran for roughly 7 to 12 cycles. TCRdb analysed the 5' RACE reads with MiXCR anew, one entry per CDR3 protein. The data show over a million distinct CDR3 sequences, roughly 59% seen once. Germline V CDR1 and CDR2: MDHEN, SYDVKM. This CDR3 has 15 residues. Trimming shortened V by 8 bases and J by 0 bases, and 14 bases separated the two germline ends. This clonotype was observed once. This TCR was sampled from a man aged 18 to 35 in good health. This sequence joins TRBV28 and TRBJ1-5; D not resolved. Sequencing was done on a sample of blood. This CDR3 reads CASGPLQHSNQPQHF. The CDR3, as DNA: TGTGCCAGCGGTCCACTACAGCATAGCAATCAGCCCCAGCATTTT. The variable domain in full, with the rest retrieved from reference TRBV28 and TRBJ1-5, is DVKVTQSSRYLVKRTGEKVFLECVQDMDHENMFWYRQDPGLGLRLIYFSYDVKMKEKGDIPEGYSVSREKKERFSLILESASTNQTSMYLCASGPLQHSNQPQHFGDGTRLSIL.